This T cell receptor beta chain was sequenced during a study of graft-versus-host responses after intestinal transplantation. Background on the study: Isolated intestinal, liver-intestinal, or multivisceral transplants had been given to the recipients. The study, taken as a whole, reports: Investigators detected GvH clones in recipient marrow, with some emerging earlier in ileum or blood.

V dropped 0 bases and J dropped 8 bases, with 10 bases sitting between them. The CDR3 spans 13 residues. CDR1 MGHRA and CDR2 YSYEKL come from the germline V gene. This clone was observed a few times. The target antigen is unknown. TCRdb keeps only in-frame clones here, not all; method: immunoSEQ multiplex PCR. The sample shows roughly 98,000 clones, approximately 92% of them seen only once. The chain links TRBV4-1 to TRBJ1-2; D ambiguous. Specimen: unstimulated CD8+ T cells sorted from spleen or lymph node cells, collected before transplant. This TCR was recovered from a human donor who was the organ donor for an intestinal transplant. CDR3 loop: CASSQERGGGYTF. The CDR3 DNA is TGCGCCAGCAGCCAAGAGCGGGGAGGGGGCTACACCTTC.